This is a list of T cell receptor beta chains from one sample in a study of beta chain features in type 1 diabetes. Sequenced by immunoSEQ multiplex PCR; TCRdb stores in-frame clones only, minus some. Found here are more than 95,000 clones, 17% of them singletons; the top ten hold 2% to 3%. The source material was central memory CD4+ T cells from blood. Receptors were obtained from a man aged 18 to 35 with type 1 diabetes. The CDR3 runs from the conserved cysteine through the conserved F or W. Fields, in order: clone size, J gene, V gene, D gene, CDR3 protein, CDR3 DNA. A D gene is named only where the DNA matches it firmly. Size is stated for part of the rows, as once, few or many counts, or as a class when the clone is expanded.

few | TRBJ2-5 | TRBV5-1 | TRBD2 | CASRSGGGVKETQYF | TGCGCCAGCAGATCTGGCGGGGGTGTCAAAGAGACCCAGTACTTC
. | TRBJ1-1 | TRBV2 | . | CASSERPGGTTEAFF | TGTGCCAGCAGTGAGCGGCCCGGGGGGACCACTGAAGCTTTCTTT
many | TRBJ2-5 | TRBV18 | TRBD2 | CASSPSSGRQETQYF | TGTGCCAGCTCACCTTCTAGCGGGAGACAAGAGACCCAGTACTTC
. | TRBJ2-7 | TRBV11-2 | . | CASSLDSYSGEQYF | TGTGCCAGCAGCTTAGATAGTTACTCAGGGGAGCAGTACTTC
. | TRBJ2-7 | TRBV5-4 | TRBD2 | CASSSGQRGSYEQYF | TGTGCCAGCAGCTCCGGGCAGCGGGGGTCCTACGAGCAGTACTTC
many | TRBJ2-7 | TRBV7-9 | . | CASSLAGISYEQYF | TGTGCCAGCAGCTTAGCAGGGATCTCCTACGAGCAGTACTTC
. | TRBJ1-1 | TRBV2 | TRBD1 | CASSDRGIGTEAFF | TGTGCCAGTTCGGACAGGGGGATTGGAACTGAAGCTTTCTTT
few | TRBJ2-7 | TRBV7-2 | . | CASSLSRTGSYEQYF | TGTGCCAGCAGCTTAAGTCGGACGGGCTCCTACGAGCAGTACTTC
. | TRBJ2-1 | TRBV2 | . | CASSPASSYNEQFF | TGTGCCAGCAGTCCGGCGAGCTCCTACAATGAGCAGTTCTTC
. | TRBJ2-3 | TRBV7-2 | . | CASSLIGLGDTQYF | TGTGCCAGCAGCTTAATAGGGTTAGGAGATACGCAGTATTTT
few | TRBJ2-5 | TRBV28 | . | CASSPRGSLAQETQYF | TGTGCCAGCAGTCCCCGCGGGTCCCTCGCCCAAGAGACCCAGTACTTC